The 16 T cell receptor beta chains reported below all come from one sample, sequenced in a study of OX40 agonist ivuxolimab in advanced cancers. Profiled with immunoSEQ multiplex PCR; TCRdb holds only in-frame clones, not every one. The data show approximately 80,000 clones, about 85% seen once. The sample in question was CD4+ or CD8+ T cells sorted from blood, obtained in a trial of the OX40 agonist ivuxolimab. The receptors were sampled from an adult with an advanced solid tumor such as melanoma, head and neck, liver or kidney cancer.

There are a few counts of this clone. One junction end disagrees with the germline gene, perhaps due to a read error. The genes are TRBV27 and TRBJ2-3, with 11 bases matching TRBD2. The CDR3 contains 12 residues. CDR1 and CDR2 (germline): MNHEY, SMNVEV (reference sequence). Here the CDR3 reads CASSLSTGLAVF. In nucleotides, the CDR3 is TGTGCCAGCAGTTTATCGACGGGACTAGCGGTTTTT.

The rearrangement links TRBV5-6 to TRBJ2-2, with 9 bases fitting TRBD1. Germline V lookup: CDR1 SGHDT, CDR2 YYEEEE. CDR3 length: 16 amino acids. V was clipped by 2 bases and J by 5 bases; unmatched bases: 7. The CDR3 DNA reads as TGTGCCAGCAGCTTAATCCCGGGACAGGGTACCGGGGAGCTGTTTTTT. Protein: CASSLIPGQGTGELFF.

The sample holds one count of this clone. DNA of the CDR3: TGTGCCAGCAGTTCAAGGACAGGGGATGAGCAGTACTTC. It specifies CASSSRTGDEQYF. The J gene is TRBJ2-7, the V gene TRBV28, with 9 bases identical to TRBD1. The CDR3 runs 13 residues. V was clipped by 4 bases and J by 7 bases; unmatched bases: 5. CDR1 is MDHEN, CDR2 SYDVKM, per germline.

This sequence joins TRBV29-1 and TRBJ2-1, with 13 bases that match TRBD2. The CDR3 is 14 residues long. From germline, CDR1 is SQVTM and CDR2 ANQGSEA. V dropped 7 bases and J dropped 9; count of bases not matched to a gene: 9. In DNA form, the CDR3 reads TGCAGCGCCACCGGGACTAGCGGGGTCATTGAGCAGTTCTTC. Residues: CSATGTSGVIEQFF.

The J gene is TRBJ2-7, the V gene TRBV5-1; 7 bases map to TRBD2. CDR1 is SGHRS and CDR2 is YFSETQ in the germline V gene. The CDR3 spans 13 residues. The V segment lost 1 base and the J segment 4 bases; nucleotides outside the gene matches: 2. The CDR3 loop reads CASSLWREYEQYF. DNA for the CDR3: TGCGCCAGCAGCTTGTGGCGGGAGTACGAGCAGTACTTC.

The sample holds one count of this clone. The rearrangement uses TRBV10-2 and TRBJ2-3, with 8 bases lining up with TRBD1. The V and J ends lost 3 bases and 4 bases, in that order; junction bases with no gene match: 3. Germline values: CDR1 WSHSY, CDR2 SAAADI. This CDR3 is 14 amino acids long. CDR3 amino acids: CASSEIQGADTQYF. DNA for the CDR3: TGCGCCAGCAGTGAAATACAGGGGGCAGATACGCAGTATTTT.

The V and J genes are TRBV19 and TRBJ1-2; D is uncertain. Per the germline V gene, CDR1 is LNHDA and CDR2 is SQIVND (reference sequence). CDR3 length equals 16 residues. Trimming pared 3 bases from V and 7 bases from J, leaving 21 bases between. The CDR3 coding sequence is TGTGCCAGTAGTATCGTAGGTGGTCGGGGTATGGCTGGCTACACCTTC. This gives the protein CASSIVGGRGMAGYTF. The full variable domain, with the rest looked up from reference TRBV19 and TRBJ1-2, is DGGITQSPKYLFRKEGQNVTLSCEQNLNHDAMYWYRQDPGQGLRLIYYSQIVNDFQKGDIAEGYSVSREKKESFPLTVTSAQKNPTAFYLCASSIVGGRGMAGYTFGSGTRLTVV.

This sequence joins TRBV2 and TRBJ2-7, with D possibly TRBD1 on 7 matching bases. Germline assignment: CDR1 SNHLY and CDR2 FYNNEI. Deletions cut 4 bases from V and 4 bases from J, with 20 bases between. The CDR3 length is 16 residues. The CDR3 DNA reads as TGTGCCAGCAGTGTAGAATCGGTGTCAGGGGGGTACGAGCAGTACTTC. Translating gives CASSVESVSGGYEQYF.

The chain links TRBV6-1 to TRBJ2-5; TRBD2 matches 12 bases. The CDR3 runs 14 residues. Trimming removed 5 bases from V and 4 bases from J; junction bases left unmatched: 2. Germline V gene sequence: CDR1 MNHNS, CDR2 SASEGT. CDR3 nucleotides: TGTGCCAGCAGTTCGACTAGCGGGAGAGAGACCCAGTACTTC. Protein sequence: CASSSTSGRETQYF.

This clone appeared a single time. The V and J genes are TRBV18 and TRBJ2-3; D possibly matches TRBD1 or TRBD2 (5 bases each). Trimming left V 3 bases short and J 6 bases short, with 16 bases between. The CDR3 totals 15 residues. Germline V gene lookup returns CDR1 KGHSH and CDR2 LQKENI. In nucleotides, the CDR3 is TGTGCCAGCTCACCGGGGGACCAAGCCGCGGATACGCAGTATTTT. Amino acids: CASSPGDQAADTQYF.

The chain couples TRBV5-1 to TRBJ1-4; D not resolved. Germline CDR1 SGHRS, CDR2 YFSETQ. CDR3 length: 13 amino acids. Trimming removed 4 bases at V and 4 bases at J, with 8 bases between. In DNA, the CDR3 is TGCGCCAGCAGCGCCGGGATTAATGAAAAACTGTTTTTT. Amino acid sequence: CASSAGINEKLFF.

The V gene is TRBV9, the J gene TRBJ2-3; D is undetermined. Deletions cut 0 bases from V and 3 bases from J, with 11 bases between. Germline CDR1 is SGDLS and CDR2 is YYNGEE. The CDR3 totals 15 residues. The CDR3 nucleotides read TGTGCCAGCAGCGTAGTAGCTTGGCCAACAGATACGCAGTATTTT. As protein: CASSVVAWPTDTQYF. Complete variable domain (other parts from reference TRBV9 and TRBJ2-3): DSGVTQTPKHLITATGQRVTLRCSPRSGDLSVYWYQQSLDQGLQFLIQYYNGEERAKGNILERFSAQQFPDLHSELNLSSLELGDSALYFCASSVVAWPTDTQYFGPGTRLTVL.

The chain uses TRBV6-1 and TRBJ1-3; D is uncertain. V was cut by 7 bases and J by 3 bases, with 7 bases left in between. In germline, CDR1 is MNHNS, CDR2 SASEGT. This CDR3 spans 12 amino acids. CDR3 residues: CASTLLGNTIYF. CDR3 DNA sequence: TGTGCCAGCACACTTCTTGGAAACACCATATATTTT.

The CDR3 DNA reads as TGTGCCAGCGATCGGGCGGGACAGGGGGGACCAGATACGCAGTATTTT. It encodes CASDRAGQGGPDTQYF. The rearrangement uses TRBV27 and TRBJ2-3; 11 nucleotides line up with TRBD1. V shed 8 bases and J 4 bases; nucleotides not matched to a gene: 11. Germline V gene data show CDR1 as MNHEY and CDR2 as SMNVEV (reference sequence). This CDR3 has 16 amino acids.

This clone has just a few counts. The V call is TRBV4-1, the J call TRBJ1-5; unclear D gene. Per germline, CDR1 MGHRA and CDR2 YSYEKL. This CDR3 contains 13 residues. V shed 1 base and J shed 4 bases, with 5 bases lying between them. The CDR3 nucleotides are TGCGCCAGCAGCCAAGGGAGGAATCAGCCCCAGCATTTT. Amino acids: CASSQGRNQPQHF.

This rearrangement joins TRBV28 to TRBJ2-3; TRBD2 aligns across 9 bases. Germline lookup yields CDR1 MDHEN and CDR2 SYDVKM. CDR3 length: 18 residues. V lost 4 bases to trimming and J lost 0 bases; unmatched junction nucleotides: 11. CDR3 loop: CASSSRRLAATSTDTQYF. Here the CDR3 DNA reads TGTGCCAGCAGTTCACGTCGACTAGCGGCTACTAGCACAGATACGCAGTATTTT.